This TCR beta chain emerged from a study of OX40 agonist ivuxolimab in advanced cancers. Study information: With ivuxolimab, an agonistic anti-OX40 (CD134) antibody, patients were treated. Dosing consisted of intravenous ivuxolimab at 0.01 to 10 mg/kg every 2 weeks. Notes on the study in general: Expanded clones were, on average, more numerous in CD8+ T cells than in CD4+.

Losses at the gene ends were 2 bases for V and 2 bases for J; bases not matched to a gene: 3. CDR1 and CDR2 from the germline V gene are SGHTA and FQGTGA. The CDR3 runs to 15 residues. Data came from immunoSEQ multiplex PCR; TCRdb stores just in-frame clones and leaves some out. Here the sample spans 35,000 to 45,000 clones, 85% to 90% being singletons. Concerning this clone: Its antigen remains unknown.

This sequence was found in an adult with an advanced solid tumor such as melanoma, head and neck, liver or kidney cancer. The chain has TRBV7-3 and TRBJ2-1; 7 bases are a match to TRBD1. Here the sequenced sample was CD4+ or CD8+ T cells sorted from blood, taken in a trial of the OX40 agonist ivuxolimab. The CDR3 protein is CASSLRQGAYNEQFF. CDR3 DNA sequence: TGTGCCAGCAGCTTACGGCAGGGGGCCTACAATGAGCAGTTCTTC.